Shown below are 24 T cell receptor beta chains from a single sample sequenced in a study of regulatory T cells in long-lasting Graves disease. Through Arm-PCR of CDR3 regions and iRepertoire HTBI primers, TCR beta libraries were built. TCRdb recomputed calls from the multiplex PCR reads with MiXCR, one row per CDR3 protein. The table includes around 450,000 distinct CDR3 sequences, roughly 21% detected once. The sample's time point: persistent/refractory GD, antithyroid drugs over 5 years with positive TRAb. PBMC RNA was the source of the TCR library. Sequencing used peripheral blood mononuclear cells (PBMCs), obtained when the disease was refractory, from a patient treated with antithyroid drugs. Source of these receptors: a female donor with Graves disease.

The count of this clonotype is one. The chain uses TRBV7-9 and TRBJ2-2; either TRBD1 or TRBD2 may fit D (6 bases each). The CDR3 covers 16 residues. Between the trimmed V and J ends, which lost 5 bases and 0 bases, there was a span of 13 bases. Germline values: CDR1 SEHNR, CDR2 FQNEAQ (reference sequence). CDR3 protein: CASSAGGGTNTGELFF. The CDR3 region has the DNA TGTGCCAGCAGCGCCGGGGGCGGAACGAACACCGGGGAGCTGTTTTTT.

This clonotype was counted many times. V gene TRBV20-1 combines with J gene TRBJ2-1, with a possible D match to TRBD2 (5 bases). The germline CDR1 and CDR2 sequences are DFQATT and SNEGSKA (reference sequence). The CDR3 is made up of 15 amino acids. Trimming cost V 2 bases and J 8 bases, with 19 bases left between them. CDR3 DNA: TGCAGTGCTAGACCTGGTTACCTCGACGGGGATGAGCAGTTCTTC. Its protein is CSARPGYLDGDEQFF.

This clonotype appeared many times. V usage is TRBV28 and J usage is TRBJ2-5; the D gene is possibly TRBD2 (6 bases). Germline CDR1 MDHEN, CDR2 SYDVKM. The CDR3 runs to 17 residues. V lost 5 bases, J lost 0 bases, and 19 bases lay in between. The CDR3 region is CASSRLERARYQETQYF. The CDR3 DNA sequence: TGTGCCAGCAGTCGACTTGAGCGGGCTCGGTACCAAGAGACCCAGTACTTC.

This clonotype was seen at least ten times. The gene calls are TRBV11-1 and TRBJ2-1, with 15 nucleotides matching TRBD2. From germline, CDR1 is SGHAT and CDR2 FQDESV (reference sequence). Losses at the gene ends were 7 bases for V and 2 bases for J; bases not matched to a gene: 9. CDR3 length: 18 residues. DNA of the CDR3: TGTGCCAGCACATTATCATGGACTAGCGGGAGGGCCTACAATGAGCAGTTCTTC. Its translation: CASTLSWTSGRAYNEQFF.

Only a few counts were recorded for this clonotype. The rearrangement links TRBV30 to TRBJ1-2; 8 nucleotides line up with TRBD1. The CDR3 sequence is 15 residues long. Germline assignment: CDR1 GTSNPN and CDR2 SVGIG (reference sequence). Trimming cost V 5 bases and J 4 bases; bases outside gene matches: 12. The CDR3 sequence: CAWASGTGGVYGYTF. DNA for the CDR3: TGTGCCTGGGCCTCGGGGACAGGAGGGGTCTATGGCTACACCTTC. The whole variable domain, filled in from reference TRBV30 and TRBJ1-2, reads SQTIHQWPATLVQPVGSPLSLECTVEGTSNPNLYWYRQAAGRGLQLLFYSVGIGQISSEVPQNLSASRPQDRQFILSSKKLLLSDSGFYLCAWASGTGGVYGYTFGSGTRLTVV.

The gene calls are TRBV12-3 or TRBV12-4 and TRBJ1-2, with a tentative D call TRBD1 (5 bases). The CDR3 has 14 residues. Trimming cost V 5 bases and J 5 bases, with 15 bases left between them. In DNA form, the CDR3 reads TGTGCCAGCAGTCGTGCACAGGAAATTTATGGCTACACCTTC. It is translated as CASSRAQEIYGYTF.

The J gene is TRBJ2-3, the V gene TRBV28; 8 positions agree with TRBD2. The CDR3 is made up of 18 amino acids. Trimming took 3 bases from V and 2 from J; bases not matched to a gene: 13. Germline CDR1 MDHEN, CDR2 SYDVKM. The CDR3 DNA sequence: TGTGCCAGCAGTTTCCCCGGCCGGCGGGAGGCAAACACAGATACGCAGTATTTT. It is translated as CASSFPGRREANTDTQYF.

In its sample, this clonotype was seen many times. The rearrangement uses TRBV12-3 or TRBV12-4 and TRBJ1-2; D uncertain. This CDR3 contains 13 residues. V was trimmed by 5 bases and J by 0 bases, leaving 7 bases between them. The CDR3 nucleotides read TGTGCCAGCAGTCCGGACTCTAACTATGGCTACACCTTC. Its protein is CASSPDSNYGYTF.

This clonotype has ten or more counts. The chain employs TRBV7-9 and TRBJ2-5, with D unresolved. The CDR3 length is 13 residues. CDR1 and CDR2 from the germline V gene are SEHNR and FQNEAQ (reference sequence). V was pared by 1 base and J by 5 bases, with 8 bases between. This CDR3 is CASSLVGAETQYF. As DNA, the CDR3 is TGTGCCAGCAGCTTAGTCGGAGCGGAGACCCAGTACTTC.

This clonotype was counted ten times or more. CDR3 loop: CASSEDIAVSRPQHF. In DNA, the CDR3 is TGTGCCAGCAGTGAGGATATAGCGGTAAGTCGGCCCCAGCATTTT. J is TRBJ1-5 and V is TRBV2, with D hard to call. CDR3 length: 15 amino acids. Per the germline V gene, CDR1 is SNHLY and CDR2 is FYNNEI. Trimming took 3 bases from V and 9 from J, leaving 18 bases between them.

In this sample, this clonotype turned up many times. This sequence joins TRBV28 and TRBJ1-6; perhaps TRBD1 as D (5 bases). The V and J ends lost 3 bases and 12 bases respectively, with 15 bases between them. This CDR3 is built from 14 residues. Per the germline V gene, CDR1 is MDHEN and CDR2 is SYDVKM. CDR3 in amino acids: CASSLGETTRPLHF. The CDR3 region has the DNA TGTGCCAGCAGTTTGGGGGAGACCACTCGACCCCTCCACTTT.

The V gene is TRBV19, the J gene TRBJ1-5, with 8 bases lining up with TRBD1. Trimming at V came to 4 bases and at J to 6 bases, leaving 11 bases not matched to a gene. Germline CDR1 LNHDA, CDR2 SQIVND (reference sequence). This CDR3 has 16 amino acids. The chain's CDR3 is CASSKKSDRVVQPQHF. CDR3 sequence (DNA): TGTGCCAGTAGTAAGAAATCGGACAGGGTGGTTCAGCCCCAGCATTTT.

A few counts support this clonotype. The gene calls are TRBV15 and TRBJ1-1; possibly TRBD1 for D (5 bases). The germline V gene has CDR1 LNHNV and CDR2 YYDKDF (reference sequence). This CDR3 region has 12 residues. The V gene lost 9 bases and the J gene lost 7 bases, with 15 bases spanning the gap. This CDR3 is CATQGNTFEAFF. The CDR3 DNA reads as TGTGCCACGCAGGGCAATACCTTTGAAGCTTTCTTT.

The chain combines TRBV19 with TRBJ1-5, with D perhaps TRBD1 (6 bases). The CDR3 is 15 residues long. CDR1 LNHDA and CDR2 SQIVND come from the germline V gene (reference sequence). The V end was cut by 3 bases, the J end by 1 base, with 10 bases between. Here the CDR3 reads CASSIGTTSNQPQHF. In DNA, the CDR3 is TGTGCCAGTAGTATCGGGACAACGAGCAATCAGCCCCAGCATTTT.

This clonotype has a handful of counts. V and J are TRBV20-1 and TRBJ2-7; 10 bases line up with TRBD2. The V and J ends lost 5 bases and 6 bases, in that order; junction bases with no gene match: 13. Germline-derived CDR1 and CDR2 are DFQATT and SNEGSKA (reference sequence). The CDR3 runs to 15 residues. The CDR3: CSASTTSGTSREQYF. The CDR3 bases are TGCAGTGCTTCAACCACTAGCGGGACCTCTCGCGAGCAGTACTTC.

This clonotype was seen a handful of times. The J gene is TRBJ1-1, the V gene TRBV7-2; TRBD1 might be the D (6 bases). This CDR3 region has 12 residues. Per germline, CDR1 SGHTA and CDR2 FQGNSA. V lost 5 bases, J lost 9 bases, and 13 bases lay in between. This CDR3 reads CASSPRTAKAFF. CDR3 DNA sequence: TGTGCCAGCAGCCCCCGGACAGCCAAAGCTTTCTTT.

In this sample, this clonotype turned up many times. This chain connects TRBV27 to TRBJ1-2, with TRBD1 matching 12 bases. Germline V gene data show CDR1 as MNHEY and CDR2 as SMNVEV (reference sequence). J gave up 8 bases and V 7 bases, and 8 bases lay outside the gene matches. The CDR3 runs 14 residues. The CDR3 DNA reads TGTGCCAGCACTGGGACAGGGGGCGCAAAAGGCTACACCTTC. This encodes CASTGTGGAKGYTF.

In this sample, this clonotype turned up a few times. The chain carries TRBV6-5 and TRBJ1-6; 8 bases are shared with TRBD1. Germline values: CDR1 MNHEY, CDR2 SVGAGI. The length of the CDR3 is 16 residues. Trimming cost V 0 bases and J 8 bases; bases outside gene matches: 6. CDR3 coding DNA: TGTGCCAGCAGTTACTCTGGCACAGGGGGTGATTCACCCCTCCACTTT. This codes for CASSYSGTGGDSPLHF.

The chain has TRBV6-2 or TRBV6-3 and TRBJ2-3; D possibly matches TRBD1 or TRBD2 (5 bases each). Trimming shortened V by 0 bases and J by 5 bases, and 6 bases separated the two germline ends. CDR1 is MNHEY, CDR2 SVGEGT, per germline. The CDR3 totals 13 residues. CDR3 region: CASSYSGVDTQYF. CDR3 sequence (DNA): TGTGCCAGCAGTTACTCGGGGGTAGATACGCAGTATTTT.

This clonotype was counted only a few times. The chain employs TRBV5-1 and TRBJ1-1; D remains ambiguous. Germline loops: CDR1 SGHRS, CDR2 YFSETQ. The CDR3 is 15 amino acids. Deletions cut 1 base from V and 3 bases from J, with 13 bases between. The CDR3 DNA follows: TGCGCCAGCAGCTTGAATACAGCGGCGTACACTGAAGCTTTCTTT. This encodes CASSLNTAAYTEAFF.

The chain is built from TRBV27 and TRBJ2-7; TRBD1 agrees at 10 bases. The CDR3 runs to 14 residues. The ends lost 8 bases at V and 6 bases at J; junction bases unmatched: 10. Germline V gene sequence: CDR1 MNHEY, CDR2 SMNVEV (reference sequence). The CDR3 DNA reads TGTGCCAGCGAGGAGAGACAGGGGGCGCGCGAGCAGTACTTC. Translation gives CASEERQGAREQYF.

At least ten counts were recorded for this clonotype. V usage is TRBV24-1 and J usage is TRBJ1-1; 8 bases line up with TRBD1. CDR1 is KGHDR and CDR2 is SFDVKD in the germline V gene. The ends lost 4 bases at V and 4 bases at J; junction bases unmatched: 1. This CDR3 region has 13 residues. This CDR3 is CATSETGGTEAFF. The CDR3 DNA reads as TGTGCCACCAGTGAAACAGGGGGCACTGAAGCTTTCTTT.

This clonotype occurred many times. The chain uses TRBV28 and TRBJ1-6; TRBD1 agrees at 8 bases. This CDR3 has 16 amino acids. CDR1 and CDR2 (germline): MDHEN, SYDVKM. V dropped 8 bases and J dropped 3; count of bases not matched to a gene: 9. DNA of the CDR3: TGTGCCAGCGGCCGGACAGGGTATGGCTATAATTCACCCCTCCACTTT. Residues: CASGRTGYGYNSPLHF. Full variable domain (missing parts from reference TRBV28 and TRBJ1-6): DVKVTQSSRYLVKRTGEKVFLECVQDMDHENMFWYRQDPGLGLRLIYFSYDVKMKEKGDIPEGYSVSREKKERFSLILESASTNQTSMYLCASGRTGYGYNSPLHFGNGTRLTVT.

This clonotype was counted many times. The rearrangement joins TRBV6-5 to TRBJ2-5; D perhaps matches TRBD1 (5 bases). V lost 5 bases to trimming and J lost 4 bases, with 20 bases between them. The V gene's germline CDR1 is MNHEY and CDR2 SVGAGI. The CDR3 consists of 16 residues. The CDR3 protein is CASSNFQGLGPETQYF. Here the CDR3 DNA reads TGTGCCAGCAGTAACTTCCAGGGATTGGGGCCAGAGACCCAGTACTTC.